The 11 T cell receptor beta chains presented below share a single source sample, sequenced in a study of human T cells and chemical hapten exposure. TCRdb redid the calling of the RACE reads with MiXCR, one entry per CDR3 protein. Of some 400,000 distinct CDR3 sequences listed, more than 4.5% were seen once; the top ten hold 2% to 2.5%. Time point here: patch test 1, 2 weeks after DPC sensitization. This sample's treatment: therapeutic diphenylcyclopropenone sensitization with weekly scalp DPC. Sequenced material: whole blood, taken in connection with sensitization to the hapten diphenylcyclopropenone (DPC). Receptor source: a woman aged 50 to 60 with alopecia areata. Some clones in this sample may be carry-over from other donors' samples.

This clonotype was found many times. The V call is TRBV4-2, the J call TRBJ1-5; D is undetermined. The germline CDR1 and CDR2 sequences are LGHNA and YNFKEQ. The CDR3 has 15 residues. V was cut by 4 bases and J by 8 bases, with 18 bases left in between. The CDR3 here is CASSPYPESKEPQHF. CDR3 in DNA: TGTGCCAGCAGCCCATATCCAGAATCGAAGGAGCCCCAGCATTTT.

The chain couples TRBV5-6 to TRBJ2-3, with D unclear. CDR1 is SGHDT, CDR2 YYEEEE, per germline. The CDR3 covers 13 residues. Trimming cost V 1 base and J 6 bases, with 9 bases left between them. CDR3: CASSLPHQDTQYF. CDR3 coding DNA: TGTGCCAGCAGCTTGCCCCATCAGGATACGCAGTATTTT. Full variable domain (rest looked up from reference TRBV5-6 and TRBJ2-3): DAGVTQSPTHLIKTRGQQVTLRCSPKSGHDTVSWYQQALGQGPQFIFQYYEEEERQRGNFPDRFSGHQFPNYSSELNVNALLLGDSALYLCASSLPHQDTQYFGPGTRLTVL.

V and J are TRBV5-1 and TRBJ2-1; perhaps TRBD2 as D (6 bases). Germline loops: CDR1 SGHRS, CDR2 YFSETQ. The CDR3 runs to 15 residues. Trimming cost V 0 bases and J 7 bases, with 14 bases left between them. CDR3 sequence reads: CASSLVLDGGNEQFF. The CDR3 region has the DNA TGCGCCAGCAGCTTGGTACTGGACGGGGGAAATGAGCAGTTCTTC.

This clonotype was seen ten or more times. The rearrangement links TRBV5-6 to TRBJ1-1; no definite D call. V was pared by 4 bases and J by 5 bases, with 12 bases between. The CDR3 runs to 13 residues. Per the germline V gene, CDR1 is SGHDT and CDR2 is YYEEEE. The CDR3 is CASSPKGGTEAFF. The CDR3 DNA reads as TGTGCCAGCAGCCCTAAGGGAGGGACTGAAGCTTTCTTT. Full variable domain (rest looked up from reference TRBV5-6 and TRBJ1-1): DAGVTQSPTHLIKTRGQQVTLRCSPKSGHDTVSWYQQALGQGPQFIFQYYEEEERQRGNFPDRFSGHQFPNYSSELNVNALLLGDSALYLCASSPKGGTEAFFGQGTRLTVV.

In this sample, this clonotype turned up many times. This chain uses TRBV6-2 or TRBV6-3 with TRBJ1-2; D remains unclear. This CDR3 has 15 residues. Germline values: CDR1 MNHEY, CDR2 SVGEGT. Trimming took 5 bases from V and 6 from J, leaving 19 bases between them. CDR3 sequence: CASSDWTSRQDGYTF. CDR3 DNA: TGTGCCAGCAGTGACTGGACCTCCCGGCAGGATGGCTACACCTTC.

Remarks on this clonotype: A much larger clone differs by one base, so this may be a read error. This CDR3 reads CPSSLGYSRTDTQYF. DNA of the CDR3: TGTCCCAGCAGCTTAGGCTACTCTCGCACAGATACGCAGTATTTT. The genes are TRBV7-2 and TRBJ2-3; D remains unclear. CDR3 length: 15 amino acids. Germline CDR1 and CDR2: SGHTA and FQGNSA.

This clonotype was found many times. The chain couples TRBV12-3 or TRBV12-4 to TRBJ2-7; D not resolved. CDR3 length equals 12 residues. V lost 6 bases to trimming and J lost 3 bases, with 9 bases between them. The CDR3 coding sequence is TGTGCCAGCAGCCTTCTATACTACGAGCAGTACTTC. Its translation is CASSLLYYEQYF.

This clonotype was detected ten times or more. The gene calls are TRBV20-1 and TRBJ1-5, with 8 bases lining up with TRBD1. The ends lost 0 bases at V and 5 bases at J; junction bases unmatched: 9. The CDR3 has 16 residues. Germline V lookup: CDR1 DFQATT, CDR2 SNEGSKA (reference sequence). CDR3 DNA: TGCAGTGCTAGAGATCCATTTGGGACAGGCGATCAGCCCCAGCATTTT. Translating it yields CSARDPFGTGDQPQHF.

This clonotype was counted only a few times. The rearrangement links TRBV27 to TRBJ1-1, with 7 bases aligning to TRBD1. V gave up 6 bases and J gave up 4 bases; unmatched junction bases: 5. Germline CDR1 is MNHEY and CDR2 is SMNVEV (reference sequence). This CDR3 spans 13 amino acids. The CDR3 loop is CASRRQGPTEAFF. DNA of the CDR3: TGTGCCAGCAGGAGACAGGGTCCCACTGAAGCTTTCTTT.

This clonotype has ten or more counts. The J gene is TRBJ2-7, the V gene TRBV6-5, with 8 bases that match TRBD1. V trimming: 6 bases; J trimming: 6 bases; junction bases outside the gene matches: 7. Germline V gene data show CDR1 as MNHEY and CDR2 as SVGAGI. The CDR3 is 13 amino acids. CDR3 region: CASSWDRNREQYF. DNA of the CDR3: TGTGCCAGCAGCTGGGACAGGAATCGCGAGCAGTACTTC.

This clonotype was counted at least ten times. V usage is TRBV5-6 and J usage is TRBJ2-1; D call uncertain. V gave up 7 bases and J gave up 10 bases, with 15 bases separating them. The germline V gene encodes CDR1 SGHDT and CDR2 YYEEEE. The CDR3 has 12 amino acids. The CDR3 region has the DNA TGTGCCAGCGGCGGCCCTCGGCCCGAGCAGTTCTTC. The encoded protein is CASGGPRPEQFF.